A single sample gave rise to the 20 T cell receptor beta chains below, sequenced in a study of blood T cells in healthy people across ages. Combining a sample-barcoded 5' primer with a J-beta primer mix, a second PCR ran for 7 to 11 cycles. Each CDR3 protein is one row after TCRdb ran MiXCR on the 5' RACE reads. Of around 870,000 distinct CDR3 sequences listed, roughly 26% are singletons. The specimen sequenced was blood. These receptors came from a woman older than 75 in good health.

In its sample, this clonotype was seen many times. This rearrangement joins TRBV30 to TRBJ2-3; D not certain. CDR1 GTSNPN and CDR2 SVGIG come from the germline V gene (reference sequence). V gave up 2 bases and J gave up 5 bases, with 14 bases separating them. The CDR3 loop spans 14 amino acids. CDR3 sequence: CAWSNLRRGDTQYF. The CDR3 nucleotides are TGTGCCTGGAGTAACCTCCGTAGAGGAGATACGCAGTATTTT.

About this clonotype itself: One end of the junction is discordant with germline, which a read error may explain. The chain combines TRBV12-3 or TRBV12-4 with TRBJ1-1; TRBD1 might be the D (5 bases). The CDR3 has 14 residues. The CDR3: CASIQGIINTETFF. The CDR3 nucleotides are TGTGCCAGCATCCAGGGCATCATTAACACTGAAACTTTCTTT.

This clonotype was counted many times. The chain uses TRBV2 and TRBJ1-4; tentative D call: TRBD1 (6 bases). The CDR3 has 14 residues. Germline lookup yields CDR1 SNHLY and CDR2 FYNNEI. Trimming took 2 bases from V and 2 from J, leaving 6 bases between them. In DNA, the CDR3 is TGTGCCAGCAGTGAACAGGGGACTAATGAAAAACTGTTTTTT. Residues: CASSEQGTNEKLFF.

This clonotype was observed a handful of times. The rearrangement links TRBV7-9 to TRBJ1-4; D is perhaps TRBD1 (5 bases). CDR1 is SEHNR and CDR2 is FQNEAQ in the germline V gene (reference sequence). The V gene lost 8 bases and the J gene lost 8 bases, with 15 bases spanning the gap. The length of the CDR3 is 13 residues. For the CDR3, the DNA is TGTGCCAGCCCCCGGGACTTCGGGGAAAAACTGTTTTTT. It translates to CASPRDFGEKLFF.

The chain uses TRBV7-3 and TRBJ2-1, with 12 bases lining up with TRBD2. The germline V gene has CDR1 SGHTA and CDR2 FQGTGA. V shed 2 bases and J 8 bases; nucleotides not matched to a gene: 10. This CDR3 contains 17 residues. The CDR3 coding sequence is TGTGCCAGCAGCTTATACCCTAGCGGGGGGGCTGGGGATGAGCAGTTCTTC. Its translation is CASSLYPSGGAGDEQFF.

About this clonotype: One base away lies a much larger clone, so this may be a sequencing read error. The chain has TRBV20-1 and TRBJ2-5; possible D gene TRBD1, 5 bases. With 1 base removed from V and 11 bases from J, the gap between germline ends came to 23 bases. CDR3 length equals 15 residues. Looked up from germline, CDR1 is DFQATT and CDR2 is SNEGSKA (reference sequence). The CDR3 region has the DNA TGCAGTGCTAGAGCGGACACCGGGCTCTACAATGAGCAGTACTTC. Its protein is CSARADTGLYNEQYF.

Details on this clonotype: This may arise from a read error, as a much more abundant clone is one base away. The CDR3 DNA is TGTGCCAGCAGTTACTCTACGGGACGGGGGATCGGCGAGCAGTACTTC. This codes for CASSYSTGRGIGEQYF. The chain carries TRBV2 and TRBJ2-7, with D tentatively TRBD2 (6 bases). The germline CDR1 and CDR2 sequences are SNHLY and FYNNEI. Trimming shortened V by 5 bases and J by 6 bases, and 23 bases separated the two germline ends. The CDR3 contains 16 residues. Looking up the rest from reference TRBV2 and TRBJ2-7 gives the full variable domain: EPEVTQTPSHQVTQMGQEVILRCVPISNHLYFYWYRQILGQKVEFLVSFYNNEISEKSEIFDDQFSVERPDGSNFTLKIRSTKLEDSAMYFCASSYSTGRGIGEQYFGPGTRLTVT.

The sample holds a few counts of this clonotype. This sequence may be a read error, since a much larger clone differs from it by one base. The rearrangement joins TRBV2 to TRBJ2-3, with 9 bases aligning to TRBD2. The CDR3 totals 14 residues. CDR1 is SNHLY, CDR2 FYNNEI, per germline. Written as DNA, the CDR3 is TGTGCCGGCAGTGAGCGGGGGGCTTCAGATACGCAGTATTTT. Amino acid sequence: CAGSERGASDTQYF.

This clonotype has ten or more counts. The chain recombines TRBV25-1 with TRBJ2-1; D not certain. There are 16 residues in the CDR3. V was pared by 2 bases and J by 7 bases, with 18 bases between. Germline CDR1 reads MGHDK; CDR2 reads SYGVNS. CDR3 in DNA: TGTGCCAGCAGTGAAATTTGGTCTAAAGAAGAAAATGAGCAGTTCTTC. It translates to CASSEIWSKEENEQFF. Supplemented by reference TRBV25-1 and TRBJ2-1, the full variable domain reads EADIYQTPRYLVIGTGKKITLECSQTMGHDKMYWYQQDPGMELHLIHYSYGVNSTEKGDLSSESTVSRIRTEHFPLTLESARPSHTSQYLCASSEIWSKEENEQFFGPGTRLTVL.

Turning to this clonotype: This may be a read error: a much more frequent sequence differs by one nucleotide. The J gene is TRBJ2-7, the V gene TRBV5-1; D remains unclear. The CDR3 length is 14 residues. Germline CDR1 and CDR2: SGHRS and YFSETQ. The CDR3: CTSAPDPGSYEQYF. In nucleotides, the CDR3 is TGCACCAGCGCCCCAGACCCCGGCTCCTACGAGCAGTACTTC.

In its sample, this clonotype was seen a few times. The CDR3 bases are TGTGCCTGGAGGGGACAGGGGATCTATGGCTACACCTTC. This encodes CAWRGQGIYGYTF. The rearrangement joins TRBV30 to TRBJ1-2; 10 bases are a match to TRBD1. The CDR3 is 13 amino acids. Germline loops: CDR1 GTSNPN, CDR2 SVGIG (reference sequence). After removal of 3 bases from V and 4 bases from J, the junction contained 2 bases not matched to a gene.

This clonotype was observed many times. The chain links TRBV29-1 to TRBJ2-4; D is unresolved. CDR1 SQVTM and CDR2 ANQGSEA come from the germline V gene. CDR3 length: 15 amino acids. Trimming cost V 6 bases and J 0 bases, with 15 bases left between them. CDR3 DNA sequence: TGCAGCGTGGCAATAGGCTTCTTAGCCAAAAACATTCAGTACTTC. Protein sequence: CSVAIGFLAKNIQYF.

On this clonotype: A much larger clone is a single base away; this may be a read error. The CDR3 loop is CTWNLYSPNSPLHF. The DNA for the CDR3 is TGTACCTGGAATCTTTACAGCCCCAATTCACCCCTCCACTTT. This rearrangement joins TRBV30 to TRBJ1-6; no definite D call. This CDR3 region has 14 residues. Germline values: CDR1 GTSNPN, CDR2 SVGIG (reference sequence).

There are many counts of this clonotype. The chain combines TRBV20-1 with TRBJ2-3; no definite D call. This CDR3 contains 16 residues. Germline V gives CDR1 DFQATT, CDR2 SNEGSKA (reference sequence). V was pared by 6 bases and J by 2 bases, with 21 bases between. This CDR3 reads CSAPAERPRITDTQYF. DNA for the CDR3: TGCAGTGCCCCGGCAGAAAGGCCAAGGATCACAGATACGCAGTATTTT.

The chain recombines TRBV5-6 with TRBJ1-5; no reliable D call. The CDR3 has 16 residues. Germline CDR1 SGHDT, CDR2 YYEEEE. V dropped 0 bases and J dropped 1 base, with 11 bases sitting between them. The DNA of the CDR3 is TGTGCCAGCAGCTTGGGGGTCTACAAGAGCAATCAGCCCCAGCATTTT. It is translated as CASSLGVYKSNQPQHF.

This clonotype was found a few times. J is TRBJ1-6 and V is TRBV20-1; the D is unclear. Germline CDR1 DFQATT, CDR2 SNEGSKA (reference sequence). The ends were cut back, 6 bases at V and 8 bases at J, with 26 bases in the middle. This CDR3 is 17 amino acids long. CDR3 bases: TGCAGTGCCGATCCTCCAGCCAGGCACGGTAATGATTCACCCCTCCACTTT. Its translation: CSADPPARHGNDSPLHF.

A note on this clonotype: With a much larger clone just one base away, this may be a read error. This chain's CDR3 is CSVEGRDGGYYGYTF. The CDR3 DNA follows: TGCAGCGTTGAAGGCCGGGACGGCGGCTACTATGGCTACACCTTC. V gene TRBV29-1 combines with J gene TRBJ1-2; a weak D match, TRBD1 (5 bases). This CDR3 spans 15 amino acids. V lost 1 base to trimming and J lost 3 bases, with 15 bases between them. CDR1 is SQVTM and CDR2 is ANQGSEA in the germline V gene.

This clonotype came up many times. The chain links TRBV7-6 to TRBJ2-7, with 8 bases lining up with TRBD2. This CDR3 spans 15 amino acids. Per germline, CDR1 SGHVS and CDR2 FNYEAQ. Losses at the gene ends were 4 bases for V and 3 bases for J; bases not matched to a gene: 8. DNA for the CDR3: TGTGCCAGCAGCTCCCCGGGACTAGGAGTCTACGAGCAGTACTTC. Amino acid sequence: CASSSPGLGVYEQYF. The entire variable domain, with the rest obtained from reference TRBV7-6 and TRBJ2-7, is as follows: GAGVSQSPRYKVTKRGQDVALRCDPISGHVSLYWYRQALGQGPEFLTYFNYEAQQDKSGLPNDRFSAERPEGSISTLTIQRTEQRDSAMYRCASSSPGLGVYEQYFGPGTRLTVT.

This clonotype was observed many times. The CDR3 sequence: CSARAGEGANGYTF. The CDR3 DNA is TGCAGTGCTAGAGCCGGGGAGGGGGCGAATGGCTACACCTTC. The chain carries TRBV20-1 and TRBJ1-2; the match to TRBD1 covers 7 bases. Germline lookup yields CDR1 DFQATT and CDR2 SNEGSKA (reference sequence). This CDR3 spans 14 amino acids. The ends lost 1 base at V and 6 bases at J; junction bases unmatched: 8.

The chain has TRBV5-1 and TRBJ1-5; TRBD1 aligns across 8 bases. Germline V gene data show CDR1 as SGHRS and CDR2 as YFSETQ. J was trimmed by 7 bases and V by 4 bases; bases with no gene match: 10. The CDR3 has 15 residues. The CDR3 here is CASSLEDRESQPQHF. The CDR3 region has the DNA TGCGCCAGCAGCCTGGAGGACAGGGAATCACAGCCCCAGCATTTT.